Listed below are T cell receptor beta chains from one sample, sequenced in a study of metastatic and nonmetastatic thyroid tumors. With MiXCR, TCRdb called clones anew from the PCR reads. The sample carries about 22,000 clones, 18% recorded once. The specimen sequenced was adjacent normal tissue. These TCRs come from a male donor with papillary thyroid cancer or a benign thyroid nodule (not recorded which). Some clones in this sample may be carry-over from other donors' samples. Both conserved end residues are part of each CDR3. Each record gives: D gene, V gene, J gene, CDR3 length, clone size, CDR3 protein, CDR3 DNA. A D gene is named only where the DNA matches it firmly. Only some rows state a clone size, as once, few, many or a class for expanded clones.

d_call: .
v_call: TRBV6-4
j_call: TRBJ2-2
cdr3_length: 17
clone_size: many
cdr3_aa: CASSESPGTRVTGELFF
cdr3_nt: TGTGCCAGCAGTGAGAGTCCCGGGACCCGCGTCACCGGGGAGCTGTTTTTT

d_call: .
v_call: TRBV12-3/TRBV12-4
j_call: TRBJ2-1
cdr3_length: 14
clone_size: .
cdr3_aa: CASISCPPMNEQFF
cdr3_nt: TGTGCCAGCATTTCTTGTCCCCCTATGAATGAGCAGTTCTTC

d_call: TRBD2
v_call: TRBV24-1
j_call: TRBJ2-7
cdr3_length: 15
clone_size: many
cdr3_aa: CATRTMASGTYEQYF
cdr3_nt: TGTGCCACCAGGACGATGGCTAGCGGTACCTACGAGCAGTACTTC

d_call: TRBD2
v_call: TRBV7-9
j_call: TRBJ2-1
cdr3_length: 14
clone_size: many
cdr3_aa: CASSFIAGGNEQFF
cdr3_nt: TGTGCCAGCAGTTTTATAGCGGGAGGCAATGAGCAGTTCTTC

d_call: .
v_call: TRBV7-3
j_call: TRBJ2-5
cdr3_length: 13
clone_size: many
cdr3_aa: CASSLNPQETQYF
cdr3_nt: TGTGCCAGCAGCTTAAACCCACAGGAGACCCAGTACTTC

d_call: TRBD2
v_call: TRBV28
j_call: TRBJ2-7
cdr3_length: 12
clone_size: few
cdr3_aa: CASGPGGDEQYF
cdr3_nt: TGTGCCAGCGGGCCGGGGGGGGACGAGCAGTACTTC

d_call: TRBD2
v_call: TRBV6-2/TRBV6-3
j_call: TRBJ2-4
cdr3_length: 17
clone_size: medium-sized
cdr3_aa: CASSYTRLAGAVSIQYF
cdr3_nt: TGTGCCAGCAGTTACACCCGACTAGCGGGGGCAGTGAGCATTCAGTACTTC

d_call: TRBD2
v_call: TRBV4-2
j_call: TRBJ2-3
cdr3_length: 17
clone_size: many
cdr3_aa: CASSQVNGVAGNYTQYF
cdr3_nt: TGTGCCAGCAGCCAGGTTAATGGGGTAGCGGGGAACTATACGCAGTATTTT

d_call: TRBD1
v_call: TRBV19
j_call: TRBJ1-6
cdr3_length: 14
clone_size: many
cdr3_aa: CASSRTGDNSPLHF
cdr3_nt: TGTGCCAGTAGTCGGACAGGGGATAATTCACCCCTCCACTTT

d_call: .
v_call: TRBV5-1
j_call: TRBJ1-5
cdr3_length: 13
clone_size: many
cdr3_aa: CASSLDGIQPQHF
cdr3_nt: TGCGCCAGCAGCTTGGACGGGATTCAGCCCCAGCATTTT

d_call: TRBD2
v_call: TRBV20-1
j_call: TRBJ2-1
cdr3_length: 14
clone_size: many
cdr3_aa: CSASGGGPYNEQFF
cdr3_nt: TGCAGTGCTAGCGGGGGGGGGCCCTACAATGAGCAGTTCTTC

d_call: .
v_call: TRBV5-6
j_call: TRBJ2-5
cdr3_length: 14
clone_size: many
cdr3_aa: CASSWGSGLETQYF
cdr3_nt: TGTGCCAGCAGCTGGGGATCAGGGTTGGAGACCCAGTACTTC